This T cell receptor beta chain was sequenced for a study of shared clonotypes between healthy human individuals. Germline V gene sequence: CDR1 SGHRS, CDR2 YFSETQ. Trimming cost V 0 bases and J 4 bases; bases outside gene matches: 6. The CDR3 consists of 15 residues. Clones were sequenced by immunoSEQ multiplex PCR, and TCRdb holds only the in-frame ones, with some missing. The table lists 2.5 million or so clones, 85% to 95% of them singletons. The sample was naive CD4+ T cells sorted from blood. Regarding subset: CD45RA+ positively selected. V and J are TRBV5-1 and TRBJ1-2; 7 nucleotides match TRBD1. The TCR comes from a man younger than 35 in good health. In DNA form, the CDR3 reads TGCGCCAGCAGCTTGGAAGTAGGGGGCGGCTATGGCTACACCTTC. It codes for CASSLEVGGGYGYTF.